This TCR beta chain was sequenced in a study of monozygotic twins with inflammatory bowel disease. Study-level results: Support was lacking for any single strong IBD-associated signal or clonotype. There was no way to distinguish the different T cell subtypes.

Someone took an approximately 2.4 ml blood sample from each of the donors. UMIs incorporating a 6-nucleotide sample barcode were appended by means of template switching. TCRdb reprocessed the 5' RACE reads, keeping one entry per CDR3 protein, no DNA. This sample's table reports about 160,000 distinct CDR3 sequences. A remark on this clonotype: Its antigen is unknown.

Germline lookup yields CDR1 SGHRS and CDR2 YFSETQ. CDR3 size: 17 residues. The sequence derives from a human donor with ulcerative colitis or Crohn's disease, or a healthy co-twin of an affected twin (not recorded which). Sequenced sample: blood. V gene TRBV5-1 combines with J gene TRBJ2-1; the TCRdb call, TRBD2, lacks DNA for checking. CDR3 amino acids: CASSLVPPTSDHNEQFF.